The clone carrying this TCR beta chain was picked up many times. The antigen remains unidentified. The data are from a study of regulatory T cells in long-lasting Graves disease. Whole-study context: Patients met the persistent Graves' disease definition after over 5 years of antithyroid drugs with positive TSH receptor antibodies.

Study outcomes and limitations: Accuracy was perhaps lowered by the small sample size.

Time point given: persistent/refractory GD, antithyroid drugs over 5 years with positive TRAb. Generation of the TCR library employed RNA extracted from PBMCs. In this cohort, patients came from an endocrinology department located in Xi'an, China. The TCR beta library used iRepertoire HTBI primers with Arm-PCR amplification of CDR3. TCRdb used MiXCR to reprocess the multiplex PCR reads, holding one entry per CDR3 protein. The sample consists of approximately 350,000 distinct CDR3 sequences, less than 30% of them appearing once. The sample was peripheral blood mononuclear cells (PBMCs), taken when the disease was refractory, from a patient treated with antithyroid drugs. This sequence was found in a woman aged 40 to 49 with Graves disease.

In DNA form, the CDR3 reads TGCAGTGCTAGAGATACCGCGGTGTACGAGCAGTACTTC. Protein sequence: CSARDTAVYEQYF. V gene TRBV20-1 combines with J gene TRBJ2-7, with D hard to call. The CDR3 covers 13 residues. CDR1 and CDR2 (germline): DFQATT, SNEGSKA (reference sequence). The V gene lost 0 bases and the J gene lost 4 bases, with 10 bases spanning the gap.